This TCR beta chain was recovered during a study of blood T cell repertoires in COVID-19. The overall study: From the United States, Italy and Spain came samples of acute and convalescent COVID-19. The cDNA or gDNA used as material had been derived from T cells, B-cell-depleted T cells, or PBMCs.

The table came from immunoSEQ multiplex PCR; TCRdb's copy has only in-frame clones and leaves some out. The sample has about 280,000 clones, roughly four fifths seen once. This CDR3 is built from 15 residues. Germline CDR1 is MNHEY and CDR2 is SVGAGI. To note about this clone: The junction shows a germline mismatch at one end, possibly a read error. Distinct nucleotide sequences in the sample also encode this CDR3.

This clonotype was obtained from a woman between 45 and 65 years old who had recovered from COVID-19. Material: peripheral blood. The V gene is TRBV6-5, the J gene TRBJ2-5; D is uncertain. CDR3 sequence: CASSYSSRYQETQYF. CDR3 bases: TGTGCCAGCAGTTACTCGAGCAGGTACCAGGAGACCCAGTACTTC.